Each of the 25 T cell receptor beta chains below was sequenced from the same sample in a study of T-cell reconstitution after alpha-beta-depleted transplantation in children. Unique molecular identifiers were built into the TCRbeta library. TCRdb reprocessed the PCR reads with MiXCR, giving one entry per CDR3 protein. The sample has 250,000 to 350,000 distinct CDR3 sequences, 9.9% seen once. The input for sequencing was PBMCs from the stem cell graft donor, taken from the stem cell graft. Receptors originate from a human donor who donated a stem cell graft to a child with SCID.

This clonotype was seen repeatedly, ten times or more. The V and J genes are TRBV12-3 or TRBV12-4 and TRBJ1-1; D is undetermined. Between the trimmed V and J ends, which lost 6 bases and 1 base, there was a span of 12 bases. CDR3 length: 14 amino acids. The CDR3 bases are TGTGCCAGCAGCCAAGCGCCACAGAACACTGAAGCTTTCTTT. Protein sequence: CASSQAPQNTEAFF.

This clonotype was found a few times. The V and J genes are TRBV18 and TRBJ2-7, with D perhaps matching TRBD1 (6 bases). Germline assignment: CDR1 KGHSH and CDR2 LQKENI. CDR3 size: 16 residues. The V and J ends lost 0 bases and 0 bases respectively, with 12 bases between them. CDR3 region: CASSPPLRGFSYEQYF. The CDR3 nucleotides are TGTGCCAGCTCACCACCCCTGAGGGGGTTCTCCTACGAGCAGTACTTC.

This clonotype was recorded a few times. The genes are TRBV20-1 and TRBJ2-7; 7 bases map to TRBD2. The CDR3 totals 15 residues. Germline V gene lookup returns CDR1 DFQATT and CDR2 SNEGSKA (reference sequence). After removal of 5 bases from V and 0 bases from J, the junction contained 10 bases not matched to a gene. The CDR3 protein is CSAGGLRQRSYEQYF. The DNA of the CDR3 is TGCAGTGCTGGGGGACTAAGGCAGCGCTCCTACGAGCAGTACTTC.

In this sample, this clonotype turned up a few times. The chain joins TRBV9 to TRBJ2-1; no clear D. V was cut by 0 bases and J by 2 bases, with 9 bases left in between. Germline assignment: CDR1 SGDLS and CDR2 YYNGEE. CDR3 length equals 15 residues. CDR3 sequence: CASSVGTSTYNEQFF. The CDR3 DNA reads TGTGCCAGCAGCGTAGGAACCAGTACCTACAATGAGCAGTTCTTC.

The gene calls are TRBV7-9 and TRBJ1-4; 7 bases agree with TRBD1. The CDR3 is 17 amino acids. CDR1 is SEHNR and CDR2 is FQNEAQ in the germline V gene (reference sequence). V was pared by 0 bases and J by 3 bases, with 7 bases of the junction left unmatched. CDR3: CASSLARGGEANEKLFF. The CDR3 DNA reads TGTGCCAGCAGCTTAGCGCGAGGGGGCGAGGCTAATGAAAAACTGTTTTTT.

This clonotype showed up just a few times. The rearrangement joins TRBV3-1 to TRBJ2-5; no definite D call. This CDR3 region has 14 residues. V dropped 0 bases and J dropped 3 bases, with 8 bases sitting between them. CDR1 and CDR2 (germline): LGHDT, YNNKEL (reference sequence). The CDR3 loop is CASSQDIRKETQYF. Written as DNA, the CDR3 is TGTGCCAGCAGCCAAGACATCAGGAAAGAGACCCAGTACTTC.

The table lists this clonotype with many counts. The V call is TRBV5-4, the J call TRBJ2-1, with 12 bases fitting TRBD2. This CDR3 spans 18 amino acids. The J segment lost 5 bases and the V segment lost 4 bases, leaving 13 bases of the junction unmatched. Germline CDR1 and CDR2: SGHNT and YYREEE (reference sequence). As DNA, the CDR3 is TGTGCCAGCAGCCGCGGGGCTAGCGGGGGGGCCCGGAACAATGAGCAGTTCTTC. Translated, it gives CASSRGASGGARNNEQFF.

This clonotype was seen a handful of times. CDR3 region: CASSLGRTGGPFF. DNA for the CDR3: TGTGCCAGCAGCTTAGGCCGGACAGGGGGCCCGTTCTTC. The rearrangement uses TRBV11-2 and TRBJ2-1, with 11 bases aligning to TRBD1. The V gene's germline CDR1 is SGHAT and CDR2 FQNNGV. V shed 1 base and J 15 bases; nucleotides not matched to a gene: 5. This CDR3 has 13 residues.

This clonotype has more than one count but fewer than ten. The rearrangement links TRBV7-3 to TRBJ2-3; 9 nucleotides line up with TRBD2. Trimming cost V 5 bases and J 7 bases; bases outside gene matches: 10. CDR1 and CDR2 from the germline V gene are SGHTA and FQGTGA. The CDR3 is 15 residues long. CDR3 coding DNA: TGTGCCAGCAGCGAGTTGGGACTAGCTACACATACGCAGTATTTT. It encodes CASSELGLATHTQYF.

This clonotype was counted between two and nine times. The chain links TRBV20-1 to TRBJ1-5; D is undetermined. In germline, CDR1 is DFQATT, CDR2 SNEGSKA (reference sequence). Trimming took off 0 bases at V and 2 bases at J, with 8 bases between the two ends. This CDR3 is 14 amino acids long. The CDR3: CSARDRIGNQPQHF. DNA of the CDR3: TGCAGTGCTAGAGACAGGATTGGCAATCAGCCCCAGCATTTT.

The chain uses TRBV7-9 and TRBJ1-1; the D gene is possibly TRBD1 (6 bases). Germline CDR1 is SEHNR and CDR2 is FQNEAQ (reference sequence). The V gene lost 6 bases and the J gene lost 3 bases, with 17 bases spanning the gap. This CDR3 has 15 residues. Here the CDR3 DNA reads TGTGCCAGCAGGGAATGGGACATTCTATACACTGAAGCTTTCTTT. It is translated as CASREWDILYTEAFF.

The chain uses TRBV29-1 and TRBJ1-5; D is uncertain. Germline V gene data show CDR1 as SQVTM and CDR2 as ANQGSEA. The CDR3 has 13 residues. V lost 4 bases and J lost 4, with 11 bases in between. CDR3 sequence: CSVAELGNQPQHF. CDR3 coding DNA: TGCAGCGTTGCCGAATTGGGTAATCAGCCCCAGCATTTT.

In its sample, this clonotype was seen a few times. The V call is TRBV12-3 or TRBV12-4, the J call TRBJ1-5; TRBD1 matches 7 bases. This CDR3 spans 15 amino acids. The V gene end was trimmed by 7 bases and the J gene end by 0 bases; junction bases not matched to a gene: 6. This CDR3 reads CASNPGQNSNQPQHF. As DNA, the CDR3 is TGTGCCAGCAATCCGGGACAGAATAGCAATCAGCCCCAGCATTTT.

This clonotype was seen a handful of times. V and J are TRBV11-1 and TRBJ1-1; possible D gene TRBD1, 5 bases. CDR1 and CDR2 from the germline V gene are SGHAT and FQDESV (reference sequence). This CDR3 comprises 12 residues. Trimming pared 6 bases from V and 13 bases from J, leaving 18 bases between. CDR3: CASRLGRQLVFF. CDR3 DNA: TGTGCCAGCAGACTCGGGCGACAGTTGGTTTTCTTT.

V gene TRBV27 combines with J gene TRBJ1-1; a possible D gene is TRBD1 (6 bases). Germline V gene data show CDR1 as MNHEY and CDR2 as SMNVEV (reference sequence). Trimming left V 0 bases short and J 0 bases short, with 17 bases between. CDR3 length: 18 amino acids. CDR3 in amino acids: CASSLSTGTQLMNTEAFF. CDR3 sequence (DNA): TGTGCCAGCAGTTTATCTACAGGGACCCAGCTCATGAACACTGAAGCTTTCTTT.

This clonotype was counted many times. The chain uses TRBV3-1 and TRBJ1-1; a weak D match, TRBD1 (5 bases). This CDR3 is 14 amino acids long. V lost 0 bases and J lost 5, with 10 bases in between. Germline loops: CDR1 LGHDT, CDR2 YNNKEL (reference sequence). CDR3 loop: CASSQDAGRTEAFF. The CDR3, as DNA: TGTGCCAGCAGCCAAGATGCAGGGAGGACTGAAGCTTTCTTT. Using reference TRBV3-1 and TRBJ1-1 for the parts outside the CDR3, the full variable domain is DTAVSQTPKYLVTQMGNDKSIKCEQNLGHDTMYWYKQDSKKFLKIMFSYNNKELIINETVPNRFSPKSPDKAHLNLHINSLELGDSAVYFCASSQDAGRTEAFFGQGTRLTVV.

This clonotype was seen more than once but under ten times. The chain uses TRBV5-1 and TRBJ2-3, with D possibly matching TRBD1 (6 bases). Germline CDR1 is SGHRS and CDR2 is YFSETQ. This CDR3 contains 14 residues. The V and J ends lost 6 bases and 0 bases respectively, with 11 bases between them. CDR3 DNA sequence: TGCGCCAGCACCCGGACAGCCAGCACAGATACGCAGTATTTT. It translates to CASTRTASTDTQYF.

Many counts were recorded for this clonotype. This chain joins TRBV12-3 or TRBV12-4 and TRBJ1-5; D may be TRBD1 (5 bases). This CDR3 has 14 amino acids. V lost 4 bases to trimming and J lost 3 bases, with 10 bases between them. CDR3 sequence (DNA): TGTGCCAGCAGTTACGGGGGAAACAATCAGCCCCAGCATTTT. Translated: CASSYGGNNQPQHF.

For this clonotype: A read error may be the cause here, since a much bigger clone is one base away. The chain employs TRBV9 and TRBJ2-3, with 8 nucleotides matching TRBD2. Losses at the gene ends were 7 bases for V and 8 bases for J; bases not matched to a gene: 18. The CDR3 sequence is 16 residues long. Germline V CDR1 and CDR2: SGDLS, YYNGEE. The chain's CDR3 is CASVRDSGGCGGTQYF. The CDR3 nucleotides are TGTGCCAGCGTCCGAGACAGCGGGGGCTGCGGGGGTACGCAGTATTTT.

This chain connects TRBV20-1 to TRBJ2-2; D is possibly TRBD1 (5 bases). Per germline, CDR1 DFQATT and CDR2 SNEGSKA (reference sequence). This CDR3 is 15 amino acids long. V lost 4 bases and J 0 bases, leaving 12 bases between the germline ends. This chain's CDR3 is CSAKQANANTGELFF. The CDR3 DNA reads TGCAGTGCTAAACAGGCGAACGCGAACACCGGGGAGCTGTTTTTT.

This clonotype was found many times. The chain uses TRBV20-1 and TRBJ1-1; D perhaps matches TRBD1 (5 bases). In germline, CDR1 is DFQATT, CDR2 SNEGSKA (reference sequence). V was shortened by 0 bases and J by 1 base, with 9 bases between the two germline ends. The CDR3 loop spans 14 amino acids. CDR3: CSARDQGGNTEAFF. In nucleotides, the CDR3 is TGCAGTGCTAGAGACCAGGGTGGGAACACTGAAGCTTTCTTT.

This clonotype was seen many times. This chain uses TRBV10-1 with TRBJ2-1; D not certain. The CDR3 covers 15 residues. Trimming shortened V by 6 bases and J by 0 bases, and 12 bases separated the two germline ends. CDR1 and CDR2 (germline): WNHNN, SYGVQD (reference sequence). The CDR3 DNA sequence: TGCGCCAGCAGCCAGGACGGAAGCTCCTACAATGAGCAGTTCTTC. As protein: CASSQDGSSYNEQFF.

There are many counts of this clonotype. This chain joins TRBV7-9 and TRBJ1-1; 9 bases are shared with TRBD1. Germline CDR1 is SEHNR and CDR2 is FQNEAQ (reference sequence). V lost 2 bases and J lost 4; bases outside the gene matches: 8. The CDR3 sequence is 16 residues long. CDR3 DNA: TGTGCCAGCAGCTTACTTATTATGACAGGGGGCACTGAAGCTTTCTTT. Translated: CASSLLIMTGGTEAFF.

The chain combines TRBV12-3 or TRBV12-4 with TRBJ1-6; 7 positions agree with TRBD1. Unmatched junction bases numbered 3, after V lost 6 bases and J lost 7 bases. This CDR3 contains 13 residues. CDR3 coding DNA: TGTGCCAGCAGGGGGACAGTGAATTCACCCCTCCACTTT. It is translated as CASRGTVNSPLHF.

The chain employs TRBV20-1 and TRBJ2-6; perhaps D is TRBD1 or TRBD2 (6 bases each). The V and J ends lost 6 bases and 0 bases respectively, with 18 bases between them. The CDR3 extends over 17 amino acids. The germline V gene has CDR1 DFQATT and CDR2 SNEGSKA (reference sequence). Here the CDR3 reads CSAPLRGEGSGANVLTF. In nucleotides, the CDR3 is TGCAGTGCACCATTGAGGGGGGAAGGCTCTGGGGCCAACGTCCTGACTTTC.